Listed here are 8 T cell receptor beta chains from one sample, sequenced in a study of tumor-infiltrating lymphocytes in localized non-small cell lung cancer. TCRdb's copy holds only in-frame clones and misses some; the assay was immunoSEQ multiplex PCR. The sample lists about 15,000 clones, less than 75% seen once, with more than 20% in the top ten. Sequencing used uninvolved lung tissue not adjacent to the tumor. The receptors stem from a human donor with non-small cell lung cancer.

The V and J genes are TRBV6-6 and TRBJ2-7; the match to TRBD2 covers 9 bases. CDR1 and CDR2 from the germline V gene are MNHNY and SVGAGI (reference sequence). V was clipped by 6 bases and J by 4 bases; unmatched bases: 7. The CDR3 consists of 14 residues. The CDR3: CASRDSGSGYEQYF. In DNA form, the CDR3 reads TGTGCCAGCAGAGATAGCGGGAGTGGTTACGAGCAGTACTTC.

The V call is TRBV28, the J call TRBJ2-3; no clear D. Germline V gives CDR1 MDHEN, CDR2 SYDVKM. This CDR3 comprises 14 residues. Trimming removed 5 bases at V and 3 bases at J, with 12 bases between. The CDR3 spells CASSPPPATDTQYF. As DNA, the CDR3 is TGTGCCAGCAGTCCCCCCCCGGCTACAGATACGCAGTATTTT.

This chain links TRBV13 with TRBJ2-6; the match to TRBD1 covers 10 bases. The germline CDR1 and CDR2 sequences are PRHDT and FYEKMQ (reference sequence). CDR3 length: 18 residues. J lost 0 bases, V lost 9 bases, and 11 bases had no gene match. The CDR3 sequence: CASRRRTGGPSGANVLTF. CDR3 coding DNA: TGTGCCAGTCGGAGAAGGACAGGGGGACCCTCTGGGGCCAACGTCCTGACTTTC. Together with reference TRBV13 and TRBJ2-6, the CDR3 gives the full variable domain: AAGVIQSPRHLIKEKRETATLKCYPIPRHDTVYWYQQGPGQDPQFLISFYEKMQSDKGSIPDRFSAQQFSDYHSELNMSSLELGDSALYFCASRRRTGGPSGANVLTFGAGSRLTVL.

The chain combines TRBV5-4 with TRBJ1-5, with D maybe TRBD1 (5 bases). Germline V gives CDR1 SGHNT, CDR2 YYREEE (reference sequence). This CDR3 has 13 residues. V lost 4 bases and J lost 6, with 11 bases in between. The CDR3 nucleotides are TGTGCCAGCAGCCGGGACCCTATTCAGCCCCAGCATTTT. This sequence encodes CASSRDPIQPQHF.

The V gene is TRBV7-6, the J gene TRBJ2-1, with a possible D match to TRBD2 (5 bases). Germline V gene lookup returns CDR1 SGHVS and CDR2 FNYEAQ. This CDR3 has 16 amino acids. V shed 6 bases and J shed 2 bases, with 17 bases lying between them. Here the CDR3 reads CASSRLLATAYNEQFF. Here the CDR3 DNA reads TGTGCCAGCAGTCGACTACTCGCCACGGCCTACAATGAGCAGTTCTTC.

This clone was seen only once. The V gene is TRBV5-6, the J gene TRBJ2-7; D is unresolved. Germline lookup yields CDR1 SGHDT and CDR2 YYEEEE. The CDR3 totals 16 residues. Between the trimmed V and J ends, which lost 0 bases and 5 bases, there was a span of 18 bases. The CDR3: CASSLGSARQRNEQYF. The CDR3 nucleotides read TGTGCCAGCAGCTTGGGCAGCGCCAGGCAGAGGAACGAGCAGTACTTC.

V gene TRBV6-5 combines with J gene TRBJ2-5; D gene uncertain. Trimming cost V 0 bases and J 6 bases, with 17 bases left between them. CDR1 MNHEY and CDR2 SVGAGI come from the germline V gene. The CDR3 loop spans 16 amino acids. CDR3 DNA: TGTGCCAGCAGTTACTCTGGCGGCTGGGCCCAGAAGACCCAGTACTTC. Amino acid sequence: CASSYSGGWAQKTQYF.

The V call is TRBV9, the J call TRBJ2-7, with 9 bases lining up with TRBD1. CDR3 length: 14 amino acids. V shed 1 base and J 4 bases; nucleotides not matched to a gene: 3. Per the germline V gene, CDR1 is SGDLS and CDR2 is YYNGEE. The CDR3 region has the DNA TGTGCCAGCAGCGTAACAGACAGGGGGTACGAGCAGTACTTC. Amino acids: CASSVTDRGYEQYF.